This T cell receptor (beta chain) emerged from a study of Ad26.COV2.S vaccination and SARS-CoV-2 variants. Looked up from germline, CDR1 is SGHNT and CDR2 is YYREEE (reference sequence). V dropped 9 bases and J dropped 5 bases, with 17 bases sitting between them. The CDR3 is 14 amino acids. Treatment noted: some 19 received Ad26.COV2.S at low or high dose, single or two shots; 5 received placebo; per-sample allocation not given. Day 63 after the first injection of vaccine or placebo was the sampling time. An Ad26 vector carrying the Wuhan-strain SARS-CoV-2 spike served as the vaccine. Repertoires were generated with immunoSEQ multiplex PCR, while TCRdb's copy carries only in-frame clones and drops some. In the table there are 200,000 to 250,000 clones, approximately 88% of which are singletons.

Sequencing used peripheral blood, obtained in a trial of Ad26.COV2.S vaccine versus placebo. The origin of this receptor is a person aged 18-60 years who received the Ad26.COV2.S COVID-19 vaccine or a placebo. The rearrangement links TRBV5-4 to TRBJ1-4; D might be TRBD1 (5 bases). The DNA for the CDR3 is TGTGCCACGAAGGGACCTGATGGCAATGAAAAACTGTTTTTT. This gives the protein CATKGPDGNEKLFF.